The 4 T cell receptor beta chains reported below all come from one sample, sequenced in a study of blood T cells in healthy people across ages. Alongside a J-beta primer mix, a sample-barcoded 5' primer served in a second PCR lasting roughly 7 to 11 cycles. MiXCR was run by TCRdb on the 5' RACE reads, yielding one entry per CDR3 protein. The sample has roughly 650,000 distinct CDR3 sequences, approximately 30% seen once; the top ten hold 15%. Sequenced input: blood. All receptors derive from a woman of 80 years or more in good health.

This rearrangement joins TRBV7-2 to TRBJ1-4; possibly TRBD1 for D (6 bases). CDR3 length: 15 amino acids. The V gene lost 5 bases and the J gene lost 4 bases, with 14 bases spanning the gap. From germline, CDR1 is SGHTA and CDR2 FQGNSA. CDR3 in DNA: TGTGCCAGCAGCCCAGCCGGGACACGTAATGAAAAACTGTTTTTT. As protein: CASSPAGTRNEKLFF.

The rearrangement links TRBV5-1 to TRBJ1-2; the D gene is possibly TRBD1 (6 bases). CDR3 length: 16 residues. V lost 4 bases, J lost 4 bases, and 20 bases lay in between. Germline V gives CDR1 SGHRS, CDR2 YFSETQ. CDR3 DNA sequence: TGCGCCAGCAGCCGGAACAGGGACTCCCAACCCTATGGCTACACCTTC. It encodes CASSRNRDSQPYGYTF.

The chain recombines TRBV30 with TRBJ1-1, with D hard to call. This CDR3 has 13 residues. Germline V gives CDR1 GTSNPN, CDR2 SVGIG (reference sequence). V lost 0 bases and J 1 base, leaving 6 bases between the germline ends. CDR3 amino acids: CAWSVQTNTEAFF. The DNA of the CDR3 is TGTGCCTGGAGTGTTCAAACGAACACTGAAGCTTTCTTT.

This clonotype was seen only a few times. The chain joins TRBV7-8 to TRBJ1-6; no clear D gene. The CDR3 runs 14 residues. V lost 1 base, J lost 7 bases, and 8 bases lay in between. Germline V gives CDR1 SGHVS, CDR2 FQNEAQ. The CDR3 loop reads CASSLGDTNSPLHF. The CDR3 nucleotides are TGTGCCAGCAGCTTAGGAGACACAAATTCACCCCTCCACTTT.